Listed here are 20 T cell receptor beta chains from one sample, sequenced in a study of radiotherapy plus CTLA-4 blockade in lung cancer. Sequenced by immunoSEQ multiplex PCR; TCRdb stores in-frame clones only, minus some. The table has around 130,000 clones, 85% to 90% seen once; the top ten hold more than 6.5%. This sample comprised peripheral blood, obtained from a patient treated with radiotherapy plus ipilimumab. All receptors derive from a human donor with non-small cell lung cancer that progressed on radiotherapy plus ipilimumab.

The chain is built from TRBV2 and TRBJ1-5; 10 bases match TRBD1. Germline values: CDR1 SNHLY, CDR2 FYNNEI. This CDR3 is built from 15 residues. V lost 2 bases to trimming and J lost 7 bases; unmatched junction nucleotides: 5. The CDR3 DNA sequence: TGTGCCAGCAGTGAACGGGACAGGGGCGCGCAGCCCCAGCATTTT. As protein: CASSERDRGAQPQHF.

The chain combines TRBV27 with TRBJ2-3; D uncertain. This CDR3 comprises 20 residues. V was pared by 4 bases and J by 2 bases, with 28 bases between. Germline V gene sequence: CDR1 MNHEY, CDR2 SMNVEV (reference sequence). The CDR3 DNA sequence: TGTGCCAGCAGTTCCGACCCGACCGGCCTCCCCCACCCACTCACAGATACGCAGTATTTT. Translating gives CASSSDPTGLPHPLTDTQYF.

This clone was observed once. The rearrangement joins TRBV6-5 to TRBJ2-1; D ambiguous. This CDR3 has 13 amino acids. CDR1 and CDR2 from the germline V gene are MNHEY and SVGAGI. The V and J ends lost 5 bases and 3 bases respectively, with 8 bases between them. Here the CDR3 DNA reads TGTGCCAGCAGTCCCCCGGACTACAATGAGCAGTTCTTC. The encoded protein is CASSPPDYNEQFF.

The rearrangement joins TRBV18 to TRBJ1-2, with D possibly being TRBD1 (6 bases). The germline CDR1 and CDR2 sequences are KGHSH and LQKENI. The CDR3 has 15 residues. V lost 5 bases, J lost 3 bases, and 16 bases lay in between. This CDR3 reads CASSSIQGLDYGYTF. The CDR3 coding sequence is TGTGCCAGCTCATCAATACAGGGTTTGGACTATGGCTACACCTTC.

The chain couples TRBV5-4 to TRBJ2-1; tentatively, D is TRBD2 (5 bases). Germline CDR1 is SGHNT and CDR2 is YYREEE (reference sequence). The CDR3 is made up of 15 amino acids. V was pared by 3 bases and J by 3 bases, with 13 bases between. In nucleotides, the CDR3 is TGTGCCAGCAGCTGGGCGGGCAGCCACTACAATGAGCAGTTCTTC. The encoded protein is CASSWAGSHYNEQFF.

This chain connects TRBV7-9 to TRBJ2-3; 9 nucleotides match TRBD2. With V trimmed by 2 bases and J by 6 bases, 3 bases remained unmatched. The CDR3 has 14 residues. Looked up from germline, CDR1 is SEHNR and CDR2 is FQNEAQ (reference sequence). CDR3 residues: CASSLSLAGDTQYF. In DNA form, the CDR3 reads TGTGCCAGCAGCTTAAGCCTAGCGGGGGATACGCAGTATTTT.

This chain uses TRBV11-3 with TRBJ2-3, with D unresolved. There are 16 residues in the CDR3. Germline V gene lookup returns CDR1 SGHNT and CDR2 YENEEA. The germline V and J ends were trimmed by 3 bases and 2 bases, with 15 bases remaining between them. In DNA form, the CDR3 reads TGTGCCAGCAGCTTTCGCGCGGTTCAGAACACAGATACGCAGTATTTT. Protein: CASSFRAVQNTDTQYF.

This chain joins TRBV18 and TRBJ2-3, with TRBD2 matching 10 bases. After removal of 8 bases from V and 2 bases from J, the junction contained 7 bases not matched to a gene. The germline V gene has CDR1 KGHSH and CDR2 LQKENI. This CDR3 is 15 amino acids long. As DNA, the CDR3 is TGTGCCAGCGCAGGACTAGCGGCCCACACAGATACGCAGTATTTT. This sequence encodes CASAGLAAHTDTQYF.

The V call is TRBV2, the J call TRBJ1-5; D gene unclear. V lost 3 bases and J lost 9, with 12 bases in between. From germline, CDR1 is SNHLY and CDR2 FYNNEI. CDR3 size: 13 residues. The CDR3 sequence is CASSDLLRGPQHF. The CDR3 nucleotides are TGTGCCAGCAGTGATCTTTTACGGGGGCCCCAGCATTTT.

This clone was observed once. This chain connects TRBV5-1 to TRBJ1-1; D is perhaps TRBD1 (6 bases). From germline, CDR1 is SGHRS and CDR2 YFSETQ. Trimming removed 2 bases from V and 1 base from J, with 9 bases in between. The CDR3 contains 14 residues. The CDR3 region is CASSLQGGNTEAFF. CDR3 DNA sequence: TGCGCCAGCAGCTTACAGGGAGGGAACACTGAAGCTTTCTTT.

The CDR3 DNA sequence: TGTGCCAGCAGTGCACTACTAGCGGGAGGGCCGGGCGAGCAGTACTTC. This codes for CASSALLAGGPGEQYF. The chain has TRBV27 and TRBJ2-7; 13 nucleotides match TRBD2. V trimming: 5 bases; J trimming: 6 bases; junction bases outside the gene matches: 10. Germline lookup yields CDR1 MNHEY and CDR2 SMNVEV (reference sequence). This CDR3 has 16 residues.

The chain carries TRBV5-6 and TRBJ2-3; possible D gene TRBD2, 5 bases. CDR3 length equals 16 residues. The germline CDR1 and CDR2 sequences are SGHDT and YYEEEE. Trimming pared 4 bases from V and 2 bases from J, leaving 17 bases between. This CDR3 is CASSLANAKHTDTQYF. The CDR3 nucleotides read TGTGCCAGCAGCCTAGCAAATGCCAAACACACAGATACGCAGTATTTT.

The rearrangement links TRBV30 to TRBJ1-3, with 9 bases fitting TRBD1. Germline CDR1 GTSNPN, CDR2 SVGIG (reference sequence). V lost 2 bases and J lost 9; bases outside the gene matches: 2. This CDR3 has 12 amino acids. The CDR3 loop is CAWSLTGGTIYF. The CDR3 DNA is TGTGCCTGGAGTTTGACAGGGGGCACCATATATTTT.

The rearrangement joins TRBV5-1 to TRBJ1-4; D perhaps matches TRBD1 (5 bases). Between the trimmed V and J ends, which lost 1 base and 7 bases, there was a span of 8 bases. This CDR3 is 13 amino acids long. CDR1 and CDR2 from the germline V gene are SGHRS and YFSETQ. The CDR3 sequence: CASSLLGGEKLFF. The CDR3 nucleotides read TGCGCCAGCAGCTTGTTGGGGGGTGAAAAACTGTTTTTT.

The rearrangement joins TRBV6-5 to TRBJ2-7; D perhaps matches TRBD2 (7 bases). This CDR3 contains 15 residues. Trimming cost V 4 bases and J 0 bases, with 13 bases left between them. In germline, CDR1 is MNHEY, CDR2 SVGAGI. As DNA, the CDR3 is TGTGCCAGCAGTTTAGAAGGGGGGGTCTCCTACGAGCAGTACTTC. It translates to CASSLEGGVSYEQYF.

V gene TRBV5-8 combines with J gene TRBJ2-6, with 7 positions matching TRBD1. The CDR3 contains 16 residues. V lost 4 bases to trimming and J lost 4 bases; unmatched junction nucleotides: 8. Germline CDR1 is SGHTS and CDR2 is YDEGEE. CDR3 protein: CASSPRQGRGANVLTF. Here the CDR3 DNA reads TGTGCCAGCAGCCCCCGACAGGGAAGAGGGGCCAACGTCCTGACTTTC.

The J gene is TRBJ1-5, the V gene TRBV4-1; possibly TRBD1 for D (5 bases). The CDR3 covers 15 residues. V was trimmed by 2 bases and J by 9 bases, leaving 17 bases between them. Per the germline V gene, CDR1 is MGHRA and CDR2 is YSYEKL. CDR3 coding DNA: TGCGCCAGCAGCCAATCTGGGACGGGCCCGGCGCCCCAGCATTTT. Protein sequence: CASSQSGTGPAPQHF.

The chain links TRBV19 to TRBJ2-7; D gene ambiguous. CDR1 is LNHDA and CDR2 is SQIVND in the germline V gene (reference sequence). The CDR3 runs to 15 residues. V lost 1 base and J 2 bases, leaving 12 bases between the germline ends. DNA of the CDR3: TGTGCCAGTAGTATAGTTCCCGGCAATACCTACGAGCAGTACTTC. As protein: CASSIVPGNTYEQYF.

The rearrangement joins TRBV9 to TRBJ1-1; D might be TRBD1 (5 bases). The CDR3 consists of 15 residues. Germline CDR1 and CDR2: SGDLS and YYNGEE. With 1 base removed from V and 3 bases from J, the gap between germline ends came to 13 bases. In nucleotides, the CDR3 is TGTGCCAGCAGCGTACTCCAGGGAGGCGACACTGAAGCTTTCTTT. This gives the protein CASSVLQGGDTEAFF.

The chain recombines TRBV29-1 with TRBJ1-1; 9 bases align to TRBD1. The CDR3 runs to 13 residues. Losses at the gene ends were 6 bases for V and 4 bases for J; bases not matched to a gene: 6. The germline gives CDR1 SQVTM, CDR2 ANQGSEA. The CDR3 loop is CSVAGQGLTEAFF. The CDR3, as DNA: TGCAGCGTCGCGGGACAGGGCCTCACTGAAGCTTTCTTT. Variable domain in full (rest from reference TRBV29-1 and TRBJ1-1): SAVISQKPSRDICQRGTSLTIQCQVDSQVTMMFWYRQQPGQSLTLIATANQGSEATYESGFVIDKFPISRPNLTFSTLTVSNMSPEDSSIYLCSVAGQGLTEAFFGQGTRLTVV.